In this sample, the clone carrying this T cell receptor (beta chain) turned up many times. The antigen remains unidentified. Patients with ophthalmopathy all had a Clinical Activity Score of at least 3, a NOSPECS grade of at least 4 and duration under 3 months. This CDR3 is 13 amino acids long. Between the trimmed V and J ends, which lost 1 base and 5 bases, there was a span of 6 bases. From RNA transcripts, TCR beta CDR3 regions were amplified. Carried out on the TCR CDR3, a first-round RT-PCR used the HTBI primer set. TCRdb reprocessed the multiplex PCR reads via MiXCR and lists one record per CDR3 protein. This table holds some 550,000 distinct CDR3 sequences, approximately 15% found once. This specimen belongs to a study of T cells in Graves' hyperthyroidism and ophthalmopathy. General observations from the study: For ophthalmopathy, model prediction preceded onset by a median approximately 6 months.

Sequenced input: blood. This sequence was found in a middle-aged woman with Graves' ophthalmopathy. The V call is TRBV12-3 or TRBV12-4, the J call TRBJ1-5; D not certain. CDR3 sequence: CASSLGGDQPQHF. DNA for the CDR3: TGTGCCAGCAGTTTAGGAGGAGATCAGCCCCAGCATTTT.